The 9 T cell receptor beta chains listed next were all sequenced from one sample in a study of identical twins (dated by TCRdb to the mid-2010s). The receptor library was made with 5' RACE. The sequencer was an Illumina HiSeq 2000. TCRdb applied fastp at Q25 and MiXCR to the public reads, then kept only in-frame beta chains. Every entry covers one CDR3 protein and lists the most common genes and DNA from its rows. The sample includes hundreds of thousands of distinct CDR3 sequences, with approximately 6.1% observed a single time. About 2% of the sample lies in the top ten. The sequencing sample was made of naive T cells sorted from blood. Reading the label with the study, this specimen's cell subset or site is: cells isolated with a human naive T-cell isolation kit. The receptors were gathered from a man between 18 and 35 years old in good health.

This clonotype was seen repeatedly, ten times or more. The chain couples TRBV7-6 to TRBJ2-5, with D tentatively TRBD2 (5 bases). The germline V gene has CDR1 SGHVS and CDR2 FNYEAQ. The CDR3 is made up of 11 amino acids. V dropped 10 bases and J dropped 4 bases, with 10 bases sitting between them. CDR3 protein: CAIGERETQYF. The DNA for the CDR3 is TGTGCCATCGGGGAGAGAGAGACCCAGTACTTC.

The J gene is TRBJ2-5, the V gene TRBV5-5; the D is unclear. Germline V gene data show CDR1 as SGHKS and CDR2 as YYEKEE (reference sequence). V lost 1 base, J lost 4 bases, and 8 bases lay in between. This CDR3 region has 13 residues. CDR3 bases: TGTGCCAGCAGCTTGTCGGTGACAGAGACCCAGTACTTC. It encodes CASSLSVTETQYF.

There are many counts of this clonotype. The J gene is TRBJ1-1, the V gene TRBV7-2; D is ambiguous. The germline CDR1 and CDR2 sequences are SGHTA and FQGNSA. The CDR3 contains 17 residues. The ends were cut back, 0 bases at V and 0 bases at J, with 14 bases in the middle. The CDR3 sequence: CASSLAPGLSLNTEAFF. The CDR3 DNA sequence: TGTGCCAGCAGCTTAGCGCCCGGACTGAGCTTGAACACTGAAGCTTTCTTT.

The genes are TRBV12-3 or TRBV12-4 and TRBJ1-4, with TRBD1 as a possible D gene (5 bases). The CDR3 runs to 14 residues. V was trimmed by 5 bases and J by 4 bases, leaving 11 bases between them. The CDR3 protein is CASSIGTYNEKLFF. The CDR3 DNA sequence: TGTGCCAGCAGTATAGGGACGTATAATGAAAAACTGTTTTTT.

This clonotype showed up just a few times. The V and J genes are TRBV20-1 and TRBJ2-7; possible D gene TRBD2, 5 bases. The germline CDR1 and CDR2 sequences are DFQATT and SNEGSKA (reference sequence). The CDR3 totals 16 residues. Trimming left V 6 bases short and J 0 bases short, with 21 bases between. The CDR3: CSATPRRLGSSYEQYF. The CDR3 DNA sequence: TGCAGTGCCACCCCTCGTAGGTTGGGGAGCTCCTACGAGCAGTACTTC.

In its sample, this clonotype was seen many times. This rearrangement joins TRBV20-1 to TRBJ1-1; D is unresolved. Per germline, CDR1 DFQATT and CDR2 SNEGSKA (reference sequence). This CDR3 contains 12 residues. With 3 bases removed from V and 1 base from J, the gap between germline ends came to 6 bases. The CDR3 region is CSASRANTEAFF. As DNA, the CDR3 is TGCAGTGCTAGTAGGGCGAACACTGAAGCTTTCTTT.

Ten or more counts support this clonotype. The CDR3 loop reads CASTPLRGDYGYTF. CDR3 nucleotides: TGTGCCAGCACCCCGCTCAGGGGAGACTATGGCTACACCTTC. The chain carries TRBV5-6 and TRBJ1-2; possible D gene TRBD1, 6 bases. V was pared by 6 bases and J by 3 bases, with 15 bases between. CDR1 is SGHDT and CDR2 is YYEEEE in the germline V gene. This CDR3 region has 14 residues. The full variable domain, completed using reference TRBV5-6 and TRBJ1-2, is DAGVTQSPTHLIKTRGQQVTLRCSPKSGHDTVSWYQQALGQGPQFIFQYYEEEERQRGNFPDRFSGHQFPNYSSELNVNALLLGDSALYLCASTPLRGDYGYTFGSGTRLTVV.

This clonotype was counted ten times or more. The J gene is TRBJ2-1, the V gene TRBV7-9; TRBD2 is a possible D gene (6 bases). The V end lost 0 bases, the J end lost 13 bases, and 13 bases lay between the germline ends. Germline CDR1 and CDR2: SEHNR and FQNEAQ (reference sequence). This CDR3 contains 13 residues. CDR3 region: CASSLAGLDQQFF. The CDR3 coding sequence is TGTGCCAGCAGCTTAGCGGGACTGGATCAACAGTTCTTC.

Only a few counts were recorded for this clonotype. The CDR3 nucleotides read TGCAGTGCTAGTAGGACCCTGAGAGAGACCCAGTACTTC. This gives the protein CSASRTLRETQYF. J is TRBJ2-5 and V is TRBV20-1; D remains ambiguous. The V end lost 3 bases, the J end lost 4 bases, and 12 bases lay between the germline ends. In germline, CDR1 is DFQATT, CDR2 SNEGSKA (reference sequence). The CDR3 consists of 13 residues.